Below are 9 T cell receptor beta chains sequenced from a single sample in a study of shared T cell receptors in the human thymus (dated by TCRdb to 2020 to 2023). Library preparation used the immunoSEQ multiplex PCR assay. The clones in this table, taken by TCRdb from immuneACCESS, are in-frame only. Not every clone is retained; where verified, under half of the shortfall comes from an unresolved V gene, and the cause of the rest is unknown. Within this sample are about 660,000 clones, with 87% of them counted one time only. 0.009% to 0.0095% of the sample belongs to the ten largest clones. The sample also formed part of further work on human thymus T cells.

Sequenced sample: thymocytes. These receptors all come from a boy younger than two with a congenital heart defect. Donor details come from another sample of the same person, matched by shared clones.

V and J are TRBV29-1 and TRBJ1-1; 8 bases align to TRBD1. Losses at the gene ends were 3 bases for V and 7 bases for J; bases not matched to a gene: 7. Looked up from germline, CDR1 is SQVTM and CDR2 is ANQGSEA. There are 13 residues in the CDR3. This chain's CDR3 is CSVDLGTGIEAFF. The CDR3 nucleotides are TGCAGCGTTGATTTGGGGACAGGCATTGAAGCTTTCTTT.

This chain connects TRBV4-1 to TRBJ1-2; 8 bases map to TRBD1. Losses at the gene ends were 0 bases for V and 0 bases for J; bases not matched to a gene: 6. The germline V gene has CDR1 MGHRA and CDR2 YSYEKL. CDR3 size: 17 residues. DNA for the CDR3: TGCGCCAGCAGCCAAGAAACTCGGGACAGGACTAACTATGGCTACACCTTC. It is translated as CASSQETRDRTNYGYTF.

The chain has TRBV5-6 and TRBJ2-7, with TRBD2 matching 15 bases. CDR1 is SGHDT and CDR2 is YYEEEE in the germline V gene. CDR3 length: 19 residues. V was clipped by 1 base and J by 2 bases; unmatched bases: 10. CDR3 DNA sequence: TGTGCCAGCAGCTTGAGGGGACAGGGACTAGCGGGGGGAGCCTACGAGCAGTACTTC. This sequence encodes CASSLRGQGLAGGAYEQYF.

This chain uses TRBV27 with TRBJ1-1; 7 nucleotides agree with TRBD1. The J segment lost 0 bases and the V segment lost 0 bases, leaving 13 bases of the junction unmatched. This CDR3 spans 19 amino acids. Germline V gives CDR1 MNHEY, CDR2 SMNVEV (reference sequence). The CDR3 sequence: CASSLSSTGITKMNTEAFF. Here the CDR3 DNA reads TGTGCCAGCAGTTTATCCTCGACAGGGATAACGAAAATGAACACTGAAGCTTTCTTT.

The J gene is TRBJ1-4, the V gene TRBV7-9; a possible D gene is TRBD1 (5 bases). The germline V gene encodes CDR1 SEHNR and CDR2 FQNEAQ (reference sequence). CDR3 size: 15 residues. Deletions cut 4 bases from V and 6 bases from J, with 15 bases between. CDR3 sequence reads: CASSSLGDWDEKLFF. The CDR3 DNA reads as TGTGCCAGCAGCTCCCTGGGGGACTGGGATGAAAAACTGTTTTTT.

The V gene is TRBV4-1, the J gene TRBJ1-4, with TRBD1 identical over 7 bases. Germline V CDR1 and CDR2: MGHRA, YSYEKL. The V gene end was trimmed by 3 bases and the J gene end by 7 bases; junction bases not matched to a gene: 11. This CDR3 has 16 amino acids. The CDR3 DNA follows: TGCGCCAGCAGCCAGAGCCCCCAGGGGGTTAGTGAAAAACTGTTTTTT. As protein: CASSQSPQGVSEKLFF.

J is TRBJ1-6 and V is TRBV9; 9 bases align to TRBD1. From germline, CDR1 is SGDLS and CDR2 YYNGEE. The CDR3 length is 17 residues. V was clipped by 4 bases and J by 6 bases; unmatched bases: 11. CDR3 bases: TGTGCCAGCAGCTCCCGACCCGGGACAGGGCTTAATTCACCCCTCCACTTT. This encodes CASSSRPGTGLNSPLHF.

Turning to this clone: Distinct nucleotide sequences in the sample also encode this CDR3. The chain recombines TRBV6-5 with TRBJ1-6; a possible D gene is TRBD1 (6 bases). V was pared by 4 bases and J by 7 bases, with 14 bases between. CDR3 size: 15 residues. The germline V gene has CDR1 MNHEY and CDR2 SVGAGI. The CDR3 region has the DNA TGTGCCAGCAGTTCTACAGGGACGGGGAATTCACCCCTCCACTTT. Amino acids: CASSSTGTGNSPLHF.

This rearrangement joins TRBV28 to TRBJ2-7; 12 nucleotides agree with TRBD1. The germline gives CDR1 MDHEN, CDR2 SYDVKM. J was trimmed by 3 bases and V by 1 base; bases with no gene match: 16. The CDR3 is made up of 20 amino acids. The CDR3 DNA reads TGTGCCAGCAGTTTATCAACCGGGACAGGGGGCACGGGGGGCCACTACGAGCAGTACTTC. Protein: CASSLSTGTGGTGGHYEQYF.